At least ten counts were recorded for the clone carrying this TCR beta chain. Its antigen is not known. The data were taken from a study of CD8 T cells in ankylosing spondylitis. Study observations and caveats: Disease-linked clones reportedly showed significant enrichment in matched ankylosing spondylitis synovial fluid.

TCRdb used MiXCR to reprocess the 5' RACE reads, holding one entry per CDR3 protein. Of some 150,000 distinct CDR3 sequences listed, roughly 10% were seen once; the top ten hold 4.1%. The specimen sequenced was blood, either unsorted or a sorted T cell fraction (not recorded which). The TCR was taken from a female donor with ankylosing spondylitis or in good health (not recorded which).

This chain's CDR3 is CASSLESGLVSNEQFF. For the CDR3, the DNA is TGTGCCAGCAGCTTAGAATCGGGACTAGTGAGTAATGAGCAGTTCTTC. V is TRBV7-2 and J is TRBJ2-1, with 8 bases identical to TRBD2. The germline V gene encodes CDR1 SGHTA and CDR2 FQGNSA. Trimming at V came to 1 base and at J to 7 bases, leaving 9 bases not matched to a gene. The CDR3 extends over 16 amino acids.